This TCR beta chain was profiled in a study of T cell repertoires in cytomegalovirus infection. Across the study: Used in the study were CMV epitopes, some recently identified and HLA-C-restricted, others well-studied and HLA-B-restricted.

TCRdb re-analysed the reads in MiXCR, keeping a single row per CDR3 protein. Counted here are 450,000 to 600,000 distinct CDR3 sequences, roughly 42% occurring once; the ten biggest clones make up 43%. On this clonotype itself: Its specificity is not known.

V was clipped by 4 bases and J by 3 bases, with 16 bases between them. The CDR3 spans 15 residues. Germline CDR1 reads MDHEN; CDR2 reads SYDVKM. The sample consisted of cultured PBMCs, taken from culture after CMV antigen stimulation. The V call is TRBV28, the J call TRBJ2-7; tentative D call: TRBD1 (6 bases). This clonotype was sampled from a human donor in good health (CMV status not recorded). Some clones in this sample may be carry-over from other donors' samples. The CDR3 region has the DNA TGTGCCAGCAGTTACAGGCACAGGGCCCACTACGAGCAGTACTTC. Protein: CASSYRHRAHYEQYF.